These 17 T cell receptor beta chains share one sample of origin, sequenced in a study of cytomegalovirus exposure and HLA in healthy donors. The repertoire was sequenced with immunoSEQ multiplex PCR; TCRdb's copy has only in-frame clones and lacks some. The repertoire holds approximately 160,000 clones, with about 90% as singletons. The sequencing input was PBMCs. Receptor source: a woman between 18 and 30 years old in good health and CMV-seropositive.

The gene calls are TRBV7-9 and TRBJ1-6; 9 nucleotides line up with TRBD1. This CDR3 is 15 amino acids long. V gave up 5 bases and J gave up 10 bases; unmatched junction bases: 9. Germline CDR1 and CDR2: SEHNR and FQNEAQ (reference sequence). The CDR3 sequence: CASSPLGQGGSPLHF. The CDR3 DNA follows: TGTGCCAGCAGCCCGTTGGGACAGGGAGGGTCACCCCTCCACTTT.

This chain connects TRBV19 to TRBJ2-5; D is unclear. The V end lost 6 bases, the J end lost 2 bases, and 16 bases lay between the germline ends. From germline, CDR1 is LNHDA and CDR2 SQIVND (reference sequence). The CDR3 has 15 amino acids. The CDR3 reads CASRGYLESQETQYF. DNA for the CDR3: TGTGCCAGTAGAGGTTATCTAGAGTCGCAAGAGACCCAGTACTTC.

This chain connects TRBV9 to TRBJ1-2; the match to TRBD1 covers 9 bases. Looked up from germline, CDR1 is SGDLS and CDR2 is YYNGEE. V trimming: 2 bases; J trimming: 7 bases; junction bases outside the gene matches: 9. There are 15 residues in the CDR3. The CDR3 DNA follows: TGTGCCAGCAGCGTGGGAGTACAGGGGGCATTTGGCTACACCTTC. Protein product: CASSVGVQGAFGYTF.

The rearrangement uses TRBV25-1 and TRBJ2-5, with D possibly matching TRBD2 (6 bases). This CDR3 is 14 amino acids long. Germline CDR1 is MGHDK and CDR2 is SYGVNS. The V gene lost 6 bases and the J gene lost 0 bases, with 11 bases spanning the gap. In DNA, the CDR3 is TGTGCCAGCAGCCCCGGGGGAAACCAAGAGACCCAGTACTTC. It encodes CASSPGGNQETQYF.

This chain connects TRBV6-6 to TRBJ2-1; 9 nucleotides agree with TRBD2. Germline V lookup: CDR1 MNHNY, CDR2 SVGAGI (reference sequence). The V and J ends lost 0 bases and 10 bases, in that order; junction bases with no gene match: 7. The CDR3 consists of 15 residues. CDR3 sequence: CASSYSGGGAREQFF. CDR3 DNA: TGTGCCAGCAGTTACTCTGGCGGGGGGGCCCGGGAGCAGTTCTTC.

V is TRBV5-1 and J is TRBJ1-2; 7 bases are shared with TRBD1. This CDR3 spans 16 amino acids. Germline lookup yields CDR1 SGHRS and CDR2 YFSETQ. V trimming: 2 bases; J trimming: 1 base; junction bases outside the gene matches: 8. The CDR3 DNA reads as TGCGCCAGCAGCTTTGGGCACCGGGACAGTAACTATGGCTACACCTTC. Protein: CASSFGHRDSNYGYTF.

This clone was found once. Sequence at one end of the junction differs from germline and may be a read error. J is TRBJ2-1 and V is TRBV4-3; the D gene is possibly TRBD2 (5 bases). The CDR3 has 13 residues. CDR1 is LGHNA and CDR2 is YSLEER in the germline V gene. The CDR3 spells CASSKEGGVEQFF. In nucleotides, the CDR3 is TGCGCCAGCAGCAAAGAAGGAGGCGTTGAGCAGTTCTTC.

The J gene is TRBJ1-2, the V gene TRBV4-1; D is ambiguous. The V gene's germline CDR1 is MGHRA and CDR2 YSYEKL. This CDR3 contains 15 residues. With 0 bases removed from V and 5 bases from J, the gap between germline ends came to 13 bases. The CDR3 nucleotides read TGCGCCAGCAGCCAAGAACCGGGGATGGGATATGGCTACACCTTC. Residues: CASSQEPGMGYGYTF.

The chain joins TRBV2 to TRBJ1-2; TRBD1 matches at 9 bases. Per the germline V gene, CDR1 is SNHLY and CDR2 is FYNNEI. The V segment lost 5 bases and the J segment 5 bases; nucleotides outside the gene matches: 3. The CDR3 is 13 amino acids. The CDR3 protein is CASSQGTGYGYTF. CDR3 DNA: TGTGCCAGCAGTCAAGGGACAGGGTATGGCTACACCTTC.

This clone showed up just once. The chain links TRBV6-6 to TRBJ1-4; TRBD1 agrees at 7 bases. This CDR3 contains 15 residues. Germline V gene lookup returns CDR1 MNHNY and CDR2 SVGAGI (reference sequence). J gave up 4 bases and V 5 bases, and 7 bases lay outside the gene matches. The CDR3 region has the DNA TGTGCCAGCAGTCCCGAAGACAGGGATAATGAAAAACTGTTTTTT. It encodes CASSPEDRDNEKLFF.

The genes are TRBV5-1 and TRBJ2-1; 8 bases are a match to TRBD2. The V gene's germline CDR1 is SGHRS and CDR2 YFSETQ. J was trimmed by 5 bases and V by 0 bases; bases with no gene match: 4. The CDR3 extends over 15 amino acids. The CDR3 protein is CASSLVAGGDNEQFF. The CDR3 nucleotides read TGCGCCAGCAGCTTGGTGGCGGGGGGAGACAATGAGCAGTTCTTC.

V gene TRBV7-3 combines with J gene TRBJ2-7, with 10 bases matching TRBD1. The ends lost 5 bases at V and 5 bases at J; junction bases unmatched: 3. In germline, CDR1 is SGHTA, CDR2 FQGTGA. The CDR3 spans 13 residues. CDR3 nucleotides: TGTGCCAGCAGCCGGACAGGGGGAAACGAGCAGTACTTC. Protein sequence: CASSRTGGNEQYF.

This chain links TRBV5-6 with TRBJ2-5, with 9 bases matching TRBD2. The V gene's germline CDR1 is SGHDT and CDR2 YYEEEE. There are 16 residues in the CDR3. The junction had 11 bases not matched to a gene; V was cut back by 4 bases and J by 4 bases. The CDR3 region is CASSPLGGRGGETQYF. The CDR3 DNA sequence: TGTGCCAGCAGCCCCCTCGGCGGGAGGGGTGGAGAGACCCAGTACTTC.

Only one count was recorded for this clone. V and J are TRBV28 and TRBJ2-3, with 12 bases that match TRBD2. Losses at the gene ends were 8 bases for V and 4 bases for J; bases not matched to a gene: 7. In germline, CDR1 is MDHEN, CDR2 SYDVKM. The CDR3 totals 15 residues. The CDR3 DNA reads as TGTGCCAGCGGAGCCGGGACTAGCGGGCCAGATACGCAGTATTTT. It yields the protein CASGAGTSGPDTQYF.

The chain combines TRBV11-2 with TRBJ2-3; 11 bases line up with TRBD2. The trim removed 2 bases at V and 1 base at J, leaving 2 bases unmatched. CDR3 length: 16 residues. CDR1 SGHAT and CDR2 FQNNGV come from the germline V gene. CDR3 DNA: TGTGCCAGCAGCTTAACTAGCGGGGGAGGCACAGATACGCAGTATTTT. It specifies CASSLTSGGGTDTQYF.

The chain uses TRBV12-5 and TRBJ2-7; 7 positions match TRBD2. This CDR3 spans 15 amino acids. V lost 2 bases and J lost 4; bases outside the gene matches: 8. Germline lookup yields CDR1 LGHNT and CDR2 FRNRAP. In DNA, the CDR3 is TGTGCTAGTGGTTTGTCCCACACGGGGGGTTACGAGCAGTACTTC. This translates into CASGLSHTGGYEQYF.

The V gene is TRBV25-1, the J gene TRBJ2-1, with 7 bases lining up with TRBD2. Germline V gene sequence: CDR1 MGHDK, CDR2 SYGVNS. CDR3 length: 13 amino acids. The J segment lost 5 bases and the V segment lost 9 bases, leaving 7 bases of the junction unmatched. The CDR3 coding sequence is TGTGCCAGGTCGGGGGGTCCGGACAATGAGCAGTTCTTC. Protein: CARSGGPDNEQFF.